What follows describes a single TCR beta chain. Its binding antigen is unknown. Base qualities are not at hand, and no much larger clone is one base apart. The CDR3 runs 14 residues from the cysteine to the phenylalanine. Of all the DNA, just the CDR3 is kept, 42 bases in frame from base 1. The germline V gene (reference sequence) provides CDR1 LNHDA and CDR2 SQIVND. The junction shows trimming of 3 bases on V and 4 bases on J, plus 12 bases between the germline ends. The data derive from a study of PD-1 blockade in classical Hodgkin lymphoma (TCRdb year 2020). Background for the entire study: Nivolumab dosing was 3 mg/kg intravenously every 2 weeks, continuing until either disease progression or unacceptable toxicity. A peripheral blood immune signature of response to PD-1 blockade in classical Hodgkin lymphoma was defined using TCR beta sequencing and CyTOF.

The time point label here, explained by the study, means: cycle 2 day 1 (C2D1) of nivolumab. All trial patients had relapsed after autologous stem cell transplantation, with cohorts A, B and C differing in prior brentuximab vedotin exposure. The trial cohort was composed of roughly 60 patients with relapsed/refractory classical Hodgkin lymphoma, for whom complete response, partial response or progressive disease was recorded as best overall response. Trial patients were treated with single-agent nivolumab in the multi-cohort phase II CheckMate 205 trial. An independent review committee assessed best overall response by applying the 2007 International Working Group response criteria. Trial PBMCs were obtained immediately prior to nivolumab initiation (C1D1) and on therapy at cycle 2 day 1 and cycle 4 day 1. Peripheral blood was collected in 8 mL Vacutainer Cell Preparation Tubes, from which PBMCs were isolated by centrifugation and then cryopreserved.

Genomic DNA was isolated using the Qiagen DNeasy kit from unsorted PBMCs as well as from negatively selected CD4+ and CD8+ fractions. Using primers that anneal to V and J segments, immunoSEQ multiplex PCR amplified the TCR beta CDR3 regions. Amplification bias was minimized using a synthetic immune receptor repertoire, and residual bias was removed computationally after sequencing. Turning to the authors' computational methods: Custom Python scripts were used to quantify repertoire diversity as the Shannon entropy index. Unsorted, CD4+ and CD8+ repertoires were analyzed separately, except for combined analyses in which CD4+ and CD8+ sequences were merged in silico. A clone was considered expanded if an increase in frequency of at least 2-fold after treatment relative to C1D1 was found, and a pseudocount of 0.5 was applied to clones undetected at baseline. Clones with 0 or 1 copy at C1D1 were classified as singleton clones, and clones with 2 or more copies were classified as non-singleton clones. By matching protein sequences in sorted samples from the same patient, clones expanded in unsorted samples were annotated as CD4+, CD8+ or unknown. Wilcoxon tests on paired samples were used to test diversity changes from C1D1 to C4D1. Not all clones reach the TCRdb copy of this immuneACCESS table, which keeps in-frame sequences only. Checked studies attribute under half of the gap to unresolved V genes and leave the rest unexplained. Clone size and the V and J calls come from that table; the DNA yielded D and trimming. The sample yields around 41,000 clones; approximately 79% were counted once. The ten largest clones add up to 2.5% to 3.5% of the sample.

Results the study describes overall, beyond this receptor: Newly diagnosed patients were reported to have lower baseline TCR diversity than healthy donors, and relapsed/refractory patients were reported to have lower baseline TCR diversity still. Among trial patients, those achieving complete response had baseline diversity similar to that of newly diagnosed patients, while diversity was significantly lower in partial responders and progressors. Lower diversity was observed in patients in whom nivolumab was started less than 1 year after ASCT, and these patients were excluded from later analyses so that confounding by immune reconstitution would be avoided. The study covered only a single clinical trial cohort, and the causes of the repertoire differences, possibly disease activity or prior therapy, were still not defined. By C4D1, a significant rise was seen in CD4+ TCR diversity but not in CD8+ TCR diversity (p=0.0027 vs p=0.16), and the rise was most apparent among complete responders (p=0.02).

Sequences were derived from peripheral blood mononuclear cells (PBMCs), sampled before the second cycle of nivolumab. The sequence links TRBV19 to TRBJ1-1, with no D gene named confidently. The receptor was derived from a human donor with classical Hodgkin lymphoma. The DNA sequence reads TGTGCCAGTAGTATTCGGCGTAGGCCCACTGAAGCTTTCTTT. Its translation reads: CASSIRRRPTEAFF.